This passage covers 21 T cell receptor beta chains from one sample sequenced in a study of patients and donors after allogeneic stem cell transplantation. TCRdb called the RT-PCR reads again in MiXCR, with one record for every CDR3 protein. Of approximately 200,000 distinct CDR3 sequences in the sample, 40% to 45% were seen once. Sequences were obtained from blood, either unsorted or a sorted T cell fraction (not recorded which). The receptors come from a human donor who was either an allogeneic HSCT recipient or a stem cell or donor lymphocyte infusion donor (not recorded which). It is not recorded whose cells these are; they may come from a transplant donor.

The chain links TRBV10-3 to TRBJ2-7, with 9 bases fitting TRBD2. The CDR3 length is 15 residues. The junction had 9 bases not matched to a gene; V was cut back by 3 bases and J by 6 bases. The germline V gene has CDR1 ENHRY and CDR2 SYGVKD. CDR3 in amino acids: CAISEGLAGPLEQYF. The CDR3 coding sequence is TGTGCCATCAGTGAAGGCCTAGCGGGGCCGCTCGAGCAGTACTTC.

The table lists this clonotype with a few counts. The chain combines TRBV12-3 or TRBV12-4 with TRBJ1-2; D possibly corresponds to TRBD1 (5 bases). There are 16 residues in the CDR3. V dropped 4 bases and J dropped 0 bases, with 15 bases sitting between them. CDR3: CASSSGTDDPNYGYTF. CDR3 DNA: TGTGCCAGCAGTTCGGGGACGGATGATCCTAACTATGGCTACACCTTC.

The rearrangement links TRBV29-1 to TRBJ1-4; D is unresolved. This CDR3 is 12 amino acids long. CDR1 SQVTM and CDR2 ANQGSEA come from the germline V gene. Trimming left V 3 bases short and J 11 bases short, with 13 bases between. The CDR3 sequence is CSVEWQAAKLFF. CDR3 DNA sequence: TGCAGCGTTGAGTGGCAGGCCGCTAAACTGTTTTTT.

This clonotype was counted only a few times. The chain is built from TRBV25-1 and TRBJ2-4; D is perhaps TRBD1 or TRBD2 (6 bases each). Germline values: CDR1 MGHDK, CDR2 SYGVNS. This CDR3 region has 15 residues. Trimming removed 3 bases from V and 11 bases from J, with 20 bases in between. The CDR3 DNA sequence: TGTGCCAGCAGTGAGCCGGGGGCGCTGACCCCCCTTCAGTACTTC. Its protein product is CASSEPGALTPLQYF.

J is TRBJ1-1 and V is TRBV5-1; 7 nucleotides match TRBD1. The CDR3 runs 16 residues. The germline V gene encodes CDR1 SGHRS and CDR2 YFSETQ. The V segment lost 4 bases and the J segment 2 bases; nucleotides outside the gene matches: 11. CDR3 sequence reads: CASSPLDRISNTEAFF. As DNA, the CDR3 is TGCGCCAGCAGCCCCCTGGACAGGATCTCAAACACTGAAGCTTTCTTT.

This clonotype was detected a few times. V usage is TRBV10-2 and J usage is TRBJ2-1; D is ambiguous. With 8 bases removed from V and 7 bases from J, the gap between germline ends came to 12 bases. CDR1 and CDR2 from the germline V gene are WSHSY and SAAADI. The CDR3 is 12 residues long. CDR3 bases: TGCGCCAGCCTTGGGCTCGAGAATGAGCAGTTCTTC. This gives the protein CASLGLENEQFF.

The chain combines TRBV7-9 with TRBJ2-3; perhaps TRBD1 as D (6 bases). V lost 6 bases to trimming and J lost 0 bases, with 10 bases between them. CDR1 is SEHNR and CDR2 is FQNEAQ in the germline V gene (reference sequence). The CDR3 spans 14 residues. CDR3 nucleotide sequence: TGTGCCAGCAGACAGGGCCCTAGCACAGATACGCAGTATTTT. This gives the protein CASRQGPSTDTQYF.

This clonotype was detected only a few times. The J gene is TRBJ1-2, the V gene TRBV7-2; TRBD1 might be the D (5 bases). The CDR3 runs 13 residues. Trimming cost V 5 bases and J 4 bases, with 11 bases left between them. Germline V gene sequence: CDR1 SGHTA, CDR2 FQGNSA. CDR3 nucleotides: TGTGCCAGCAGCCCCGGGACGCGCTATGGCTACACCTTC. This encodes CASSPGTRYGYTF.

The genes are TRBV20-1 and TRBJ2-7; 11 positions agree with TRBD2. Germline V gene data show CDR1 as DFQATT and CDR2 as SNEGSKA (reference sequence). Trimming at V came to 5 bases and at J to 0 bases, leaving 6 bases not matched to a gene. This CDR3 spans 15 amino acids. Here the CDR3 DNA reads TGCAGTGCTTTCGGACTAGCGGGCAGCTCCTACGAGCAGTACTTC. It is translated as CSAFGLAGSSYEQYF.

This clonotype was detected only a few times. The chain combines TRBV12-3 or TRBV12-4 with TRBJ1-2; D perhaps matches TRBD1 (6 bases). V shed 7 bases and J shed 4 bases, with 19 bases lying between them. The length of the CDR3 is 15 residues. The CDR3 DNA follows: TGTGCCAGCACCCCATCGGGAGGGGGTGTCTATGGCTACACCTTC. The encoded protein is CASTPSGGGVYGYTF.

This clonotype was observed a handful of times. The J gene is TRBJ1-2, the V gene TRBV3-1; the D is unclear. The length of the CDR3 is 12 residues. Germline CDR1 reads LGHDT; CDR2 reads YNNKEL (reference sequence). The V end lost 4 bases, the J end lost 0 bases, and 3 bases lay between the germline ends. The CDR3 DNA reads as TGTGCCAGCAGCCGGGCTAACTATGGCTACACCTTC. Protein: CASSRANYGYTF.

This chain joins TRBV27 and TRBJ2-7, with 9 bases identical to TRBD1. Germline V gene data show CDR1 as MNHEY and CDR2 as SMNVEV (reference sequence). The CDR3 is 16 residues long. The junction had 13 bases not matched to a gene; V was cut back by 8 bases and J by 2 bases. The DNA for the CDR3 is TGTGCCAGCGACCCAACCGGGACAGGGCAAACCTACGAGCAGTACTTC. Its translation: CASDPTGTGQTYEQYF.

This sequence joins TRBV5-5 and TRBJ2-7; D is unclear. V was clipped by 0 bases and J by 0 bases, with 10 bases between them. Germline-derived CDR1 and CDR2 are SGHKS and YYEKEE (reference sequence). The CDR3 contains 15 residues. This CDR3 is CASSLVATYSYEQYF. In DNA, the CDR3 is TGTGCCAGCAGCTTGGTCGCTACATACTCCTACGAGCAGTACTTC.

This chain links TRBV4-2 with TRBJ2-3, with TRBD2 matching over 10 bases. The CDR3 runs to 18 residues. Unmatched junction bases numbered 10, after V lost 3 bases and J lost 1 base. The germline V gene encodes CDR1 LGHNA and CDR2 YNFKEQ. CDR3 sequence: CASSHSGLAGVGTDTQYF. In DNA, the CDR3 is TGTGCCAGCAGCCACTCGGGGCTAGCGGGAGTAGGCACAGATACGCAGTATTTT.

The chain combines TRBV12-3 or TRBV12-4 with TRBJ2-5; TRBD2 is a possible D gene (7 bases). The CDR3 spans 17 residues. Trimming left V 3 bases short and J 2 bases short, with 19 bases between. The CDR3: CASSFVFGEGGQETQYF. CDR3 DNA: TGTGCCAGCAGTTTCGTTTTCGGGGAGGGGGGTCAAGAGACCCAGTACTTC.

This sequence joins TRBV29-1 and TRBJ2-3; 11 positions agree with TRBD2. There are 14 residues in the CDR3. Germline values: CDR1 SQVTM, CDR2 ANQGSEA. Trimming cost V 7 bases and J 5 bases; bases outside gene matches: 8. CDR3 DNA: TGCAGCGACGTTAGCGGGAGGGCCCTAGATACGCAGTATTTT. Translated: CSDVSGRALDTQYF.

The chain combines TRBV6-2 or TRBV6-3 with TRBJ1-1, with a weak D call TRBD1 (6 bases). Per germline, CDR1 MNHEY and CDR2 SVGEGT. The length of the CDR3 is 16 residues. V lost 2 bases and J lost 3, with 16 bases in between. As DNA, the CDR3 is TGTGCCAGCAGTTACCCCCCCGGTGAGGGGGACACTGAAGCTTTCTTT. Amino acids: CASSYPPGEGDTEAFF.

In nucleotides, the CDR3 is TGTGCCAGCAGGCCGGGACTAGCGGGAGTCGAGACCGGGGAGCTGTTTTTT. This translates into CASRPGLAGVETGELFF. The rearrangement uses TRBV12-3 or TRBV12-4 and TRBJ2-2, with 14 bases identical to TRBD2. The J segment lost 5 bases and the V segment lost 6 bases, leaving 8 bases of the junction unmatched. This CDR3 has 17 amino acids.

Only a few counts were recorded for this clonotype. This chain uses TRBV12-3 or TRBV12-4 with TRBJ1-2; a possible D gene is TRBD1 (5 bases). This CDR3 has 18 residues. Trimming pared 5 bases from V and 5 bases from J, leaving 27 bases between. Here the CDR3 DNA reads TGTGCCAGCAGTCCGCAAGGGGCGGGAGTATTACCCACGTATGGCTACACCTTC. Protein sequence: CASSPQGAGVLPTYGYTF.

This rearrangement joins TRBV4-3 to TRBJ2-1; D tentatively fits TRBD1 or TRBD2 (5 bases each). This CDR3 spans 15 amino acids. The V and J ends lost 1 base and 4 bases respectively, with 11 bases between them. Germline values: CDR1 LGHNA, CDR2 YSLEER. CDR3 protein: CASSQGSGPYNEQFF. The CDR3, as DNA: TGCGCCAGCAGCCAAGGTTCGGGACCGTACAATGAGCAGTTCTTC.

The chain links TRBV15 to TRBJ2-2, with 9 bases lining up with TRBD2. With 4 bases clipped from V and 2 bases from J, the junction kept 14 bases outside the gene matches. The germline CDR1 and CDR2 sequences are LNHNV and YYDKDF (reference sequence). CDR3 size: 19 residues. The CDR3 sequence: CATSTEPSGDLNNTGELFF. The CDR3 bases are TGTGCCACCAGCACCGAACCTAGCGGGGACCTTAATAACACCGGGGAGCTGTTTTTT.